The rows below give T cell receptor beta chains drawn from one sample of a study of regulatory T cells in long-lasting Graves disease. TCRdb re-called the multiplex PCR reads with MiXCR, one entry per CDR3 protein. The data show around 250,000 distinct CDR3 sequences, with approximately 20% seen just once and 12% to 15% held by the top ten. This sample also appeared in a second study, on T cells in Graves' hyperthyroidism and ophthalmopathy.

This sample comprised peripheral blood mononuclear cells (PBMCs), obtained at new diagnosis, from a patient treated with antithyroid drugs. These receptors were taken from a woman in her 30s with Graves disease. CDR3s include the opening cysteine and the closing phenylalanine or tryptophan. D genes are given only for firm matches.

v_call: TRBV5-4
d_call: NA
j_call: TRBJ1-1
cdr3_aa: CASSRVVENTEAFF

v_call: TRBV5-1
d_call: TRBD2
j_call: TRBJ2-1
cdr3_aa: CASSFSGGAHNEQFF

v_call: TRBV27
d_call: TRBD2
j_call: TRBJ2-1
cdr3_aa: CASSESGEAYNEQFF

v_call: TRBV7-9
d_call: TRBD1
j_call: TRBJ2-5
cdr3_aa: CASSFPSRPGQGAPGQETQYF

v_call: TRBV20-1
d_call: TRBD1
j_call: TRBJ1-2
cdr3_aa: CSARPGTETNYGYTF

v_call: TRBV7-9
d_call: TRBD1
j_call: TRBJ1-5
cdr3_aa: CASSGDRANQPQHF

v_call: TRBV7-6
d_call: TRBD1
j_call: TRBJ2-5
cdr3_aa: CASSYLNRGLKETQYF

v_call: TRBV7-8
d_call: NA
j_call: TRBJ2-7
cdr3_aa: CASSSGISGTRNEQYF

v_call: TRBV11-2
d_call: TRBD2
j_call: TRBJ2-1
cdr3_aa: CASSLSWTSGGSYNEQFF

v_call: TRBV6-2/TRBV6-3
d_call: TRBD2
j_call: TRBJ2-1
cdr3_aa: CASSYDRRGWRDNEQFF

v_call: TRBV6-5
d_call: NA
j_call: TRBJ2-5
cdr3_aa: CASSYLEGLQETQYF

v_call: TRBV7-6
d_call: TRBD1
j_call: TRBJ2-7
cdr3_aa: CASSTRQGREQYF

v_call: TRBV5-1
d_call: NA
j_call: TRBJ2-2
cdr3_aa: CASANPGQMNTGGGFF

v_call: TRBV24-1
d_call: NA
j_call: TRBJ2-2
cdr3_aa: CATSDLGDDGYTGELFF

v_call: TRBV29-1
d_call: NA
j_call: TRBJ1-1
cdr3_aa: CSVGGDTGYAFF

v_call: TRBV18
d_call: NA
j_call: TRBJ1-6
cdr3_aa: CASSPPSTSFSPLHF

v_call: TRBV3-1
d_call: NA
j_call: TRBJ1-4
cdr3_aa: CASSLDATNEKLFF

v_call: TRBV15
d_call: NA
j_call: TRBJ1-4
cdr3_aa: CATSSHSGEKLFF

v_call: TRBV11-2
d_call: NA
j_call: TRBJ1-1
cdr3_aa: CASGSKQGGGTEAFF

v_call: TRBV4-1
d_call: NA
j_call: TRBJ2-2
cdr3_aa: CASSAPGMRNTGELFF

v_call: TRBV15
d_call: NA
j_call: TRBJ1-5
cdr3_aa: CATSREVPGQSNQPQHF

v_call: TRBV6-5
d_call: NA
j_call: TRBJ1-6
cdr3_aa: CASSYGPPYPPTKERDRGNSPLHF

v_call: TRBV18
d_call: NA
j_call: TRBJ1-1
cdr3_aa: CASSPTGSNTEAFF

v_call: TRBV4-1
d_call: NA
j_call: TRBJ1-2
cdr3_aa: CASSQGARSRANYGYTF

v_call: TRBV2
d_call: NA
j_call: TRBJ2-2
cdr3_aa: CASRSDTYTGELFF

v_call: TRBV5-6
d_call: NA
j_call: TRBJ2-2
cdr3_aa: CASSFGGVGELFF

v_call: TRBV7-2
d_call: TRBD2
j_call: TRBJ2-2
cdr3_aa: CASSPRVSGGRPNTGELFF

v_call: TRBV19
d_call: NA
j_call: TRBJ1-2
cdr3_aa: CASSIAPRADYGYTF

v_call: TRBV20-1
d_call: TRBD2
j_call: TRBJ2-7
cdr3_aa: CSASGRSGAGRWEQYF

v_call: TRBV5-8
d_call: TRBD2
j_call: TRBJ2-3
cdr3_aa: CASSLVAGGTQYF

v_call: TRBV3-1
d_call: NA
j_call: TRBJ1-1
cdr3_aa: CASSPRSSGLTEAFF

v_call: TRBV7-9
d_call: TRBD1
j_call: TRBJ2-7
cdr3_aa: CASSLVLTGGDEQYF

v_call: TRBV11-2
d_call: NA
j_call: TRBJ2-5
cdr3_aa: CASSLDGTDQETQYF

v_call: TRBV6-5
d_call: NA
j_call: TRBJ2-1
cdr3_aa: CASSYGGLQGRNEQFF

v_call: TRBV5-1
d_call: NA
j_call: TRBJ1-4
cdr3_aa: CASSLGNEKLFF

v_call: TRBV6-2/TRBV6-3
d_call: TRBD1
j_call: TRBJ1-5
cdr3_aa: CASSYEMGQGSNSNQPQHF

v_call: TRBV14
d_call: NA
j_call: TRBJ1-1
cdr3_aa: CASSQVPGTGTEAFF

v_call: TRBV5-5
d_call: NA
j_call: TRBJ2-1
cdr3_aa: CASSRPGGPYNEQFF

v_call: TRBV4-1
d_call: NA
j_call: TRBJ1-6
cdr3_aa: CASSQGPGKNSPLHF

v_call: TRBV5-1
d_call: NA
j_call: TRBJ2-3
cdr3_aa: CASSQPLADTQYF

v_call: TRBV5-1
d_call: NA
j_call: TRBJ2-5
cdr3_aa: CASSSTGAVETQYF

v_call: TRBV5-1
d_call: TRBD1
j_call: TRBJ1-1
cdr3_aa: CASSRDRAEAFF

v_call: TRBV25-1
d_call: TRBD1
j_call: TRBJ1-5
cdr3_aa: CASSDSGTGPGNQPQHF

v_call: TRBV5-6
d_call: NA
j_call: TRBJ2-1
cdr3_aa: CASSSEVGYEQFF

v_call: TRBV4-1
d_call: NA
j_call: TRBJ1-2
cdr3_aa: CASSQDLTVYYGYTF

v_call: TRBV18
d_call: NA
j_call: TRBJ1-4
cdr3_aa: CASSPPGEKLFF

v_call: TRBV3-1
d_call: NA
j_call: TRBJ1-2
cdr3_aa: CASSQGRPRPYGYTF

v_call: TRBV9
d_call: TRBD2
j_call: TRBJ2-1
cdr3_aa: CASSAGGGRGWDEQFF

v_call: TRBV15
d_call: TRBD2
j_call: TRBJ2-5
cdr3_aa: CATSSSGVGTQYF

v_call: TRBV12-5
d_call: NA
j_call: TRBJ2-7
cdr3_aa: CASGPPRSYEQYF

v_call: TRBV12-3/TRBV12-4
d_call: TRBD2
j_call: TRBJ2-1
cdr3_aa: CASRPLAGGFNEQFF

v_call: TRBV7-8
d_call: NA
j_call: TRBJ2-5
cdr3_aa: CASSFRQHQETQYF